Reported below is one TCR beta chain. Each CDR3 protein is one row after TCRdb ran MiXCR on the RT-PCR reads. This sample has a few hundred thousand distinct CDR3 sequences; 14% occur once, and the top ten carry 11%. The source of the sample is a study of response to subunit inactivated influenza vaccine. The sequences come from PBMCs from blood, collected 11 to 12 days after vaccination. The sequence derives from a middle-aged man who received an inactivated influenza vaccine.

The DNA for the CDR3 is TGTGCCAGCAGTGAATACGGGACAGACTATAATTCACCCCTCCACTTT. It is translated as CASSEYGTDYNSPLHF. This chain uses TRBV25-1 with TRBJ1-6; TRBD1 aligns across 7 bases. The germline gives CDR1 MGHDK, CDR2 SYGVNS. The CDR3 consists of 16 residues. V lost 0 bases and J lost 3; bases outside the gene matches: 2.